Presented here are 18 T cell receptor beta chains from one specimen sequenced in a study of shared clonotypes between healthy human individuals. Measured with immunoSEQ multiplex PCR; TCRdb has only the in-frame clones, and not every one. The sample consists of approximately 400,000 clones, around 96% of them appearing once. The sequencing sample was made of memory CD8+ T cells sorted from blood. The subset here: CD45RO+ cells pooled with CCR7-negative TemRA cells. The receptors here all came from a man aged 25-40 years in good health.

The chain links TRBV28 to TRBJ2-2; the match to TRBD2 covers 9 bases. From germline, CDR1 is MDHEN and CDR2 SYDVKM. The CDR3 has 16 amino acids. The V gene end was trimmed by 2 bases and the J gene end by 2 bases; junction bases not matched to a gene: 3. CDR3 sequence reads: CASSLLLAGNTGELFF. CDR3 bases: TGTGCCAGCAGTTTACTTCTAGCGGGAAACACCGGGGAGCTGTTTTTT.

V gene TRBV5-1 combines with J gene TRBJ2-5; 7 bases fit TRBD1. The germline V gene has CDR1 SGHRS and CDR2 YFSETQ. The CDR3 extends over 15 amino acids. The V and J ends lost 0 bases and 2 bases, in that order; junction bases with no gene match: 4. The CDR3 spells CASSLVSGGQETQYF. In nucleotides, the CDR3 is TGCGCCAGCAGCTTGGTATCAGGGGGTCAAGAGACCCAGTACTTC. Full variable domain (missing parts from reference TRBV5-1 and TRBJ2-5): KAGVTQTPRYLIKTRGQQVTLSCSPISGHRSVSWYQQTPGQGLQFLFEYFSETQRNKGNFPGRFSGRQFSNSRSEMNVSTLELGDSALYLCASSLVSGGQETQYFGPGTRLLVL.

The chain joins TRBV13 to TRBJ2-2, with TRBD2 identical over 13 bases. Germline loops: CDR1 PRHDT, CDR2 FYEKMQ (reference sequence). This CDR3 is 19 amino acids long. With V trimmed by 2 bases and J by 0 bases, 6 bases remained unmatched. CDR3 DNA sequence: TGTGCCAGCAGCTTATTTCGACTAGCGGGAGGCTCGAACACCGGGGAGCTGTTTTTT. This sequence encodes CASSLFRLAGGSNTGELFF.

The rearrangement joins TRBV18 to TRBJ1-5, with TRBD1 matching 9 bases. The CDR3 is 15 amino acids. J gave up 5 bases and V 3 bases, and 5 bases lay outside the gene matches. Germline CDR1 reads KGHSH; CDR2 reads LQKENI. As DNA, the CDR3 is TGTGCCAGCTCACCCGGGACAGGGTTCTATCAGCCCCAGCATTTT. This sequence encodes CASSPGTGFYQPQHF.

The chain joins TRBV11-2 to TRBJ1-1; 9 bases agree with TRBD1. The CDR3 sequence is 15 residues long. Trimming at V came to 5 bases and at J to 3 bases, leaving 7 bases not matched to a gene. CDR1 and CDR2 (germline): SGHAT, FQNNGV. CDR3 amino acids: CASSTYRGRDTEAFF. The CDR3 nucleotides read TGTGCCAGCAGCACATACAGGGGGCGGGACACTGAAGCTTTCTTT.

This clone was seen a single time. Different DNA sequences within this sample yield the same CDR3. V is TRBV27 and J is TRBJ1-1; 9 bases align to TRBD1. Germline V CDR1 and CDR2: MNHEY, SMNVEV (reference sequence). Trimming removed 3 bases from V and 5 bases from J; junction bases left unmatched: 1. There are 13 residues in the CDR3. The CDR3 loop is CASSLTGGTEAFF. CDR3 nucleotide sequence: TGTGCCAGCAGTTTGACAGGGGGGACTGAAGCTTTCTTT.

The CDR3 DNA reads as TGTGCCAGCAGTGAAAGCGGGAACACCGGGGAGCTGTTTTTT. As protein: CASSESGNTGELFF. This chain connects TRBV2 to TRBJ2-2, with D possibly being TRBD2 (5 bases). The CDR3 runs 14 residues. V dropped 2 bases and J dropped 1 base, with 5 bases sitting between them. The germline gives CDR1 SNHLY, CDR2 FYNNEI.

The V call is TRBV19, the J call TRBJ2-5; no clear D. The CDR3 extends over 15 amino acids. The germline CDR1 and CDR2 sequences are LNHDA and SQIVND (reference sequence). Trimming pared 3 bases from V and 1 base from J, leaving 12 bases between. CDR3 region: CASSISPPSQETQYF. DNA of the CDR3: TGTGCCAGTAGTATTTCTCCCCCCTCCCAAGAGACCCAGTACTTC.

The gene calls are TRBV19 and TRBJ2-2; D is perhaps TRBD1 or TRBD2 (6 bases each). Germline V CDR1 and CDR2: LNHDA, SQIVND (reference sequence). Trimming pared 3 bases from V and 4 bases from J, leaving 12 bases between. The CDR3 totals 15 residues. CDR3 in DNA: TGTGCCAGTAGTATTGAGGGGGGACGCACCGGGGAGCTGTTTTTT. Amino acid sequence: CASSIEGGRTGELFF.

J is TRBJ1-4 and V is TRBV25-1; 10 bases map to TRBD1. The CDR3 totals 17 residues. CDR1 and CDR2 from the germline V gene are MGHDK and SYGVNS. V gave up 2 bases and J gave up 6 bases; unmatched junction bases: 9. This CDR3 reads CASSEPPLGQGYEKLFF. For the CDR3, the DNA is TGTGCCAGCAGTGAACCGCCCCTGGGACAGGGGTATGAAAAACTGTTTTTT.

The chain is built from TRBV5-6 and TRBJ2-3, with 8 bases identical to TRBD1. The CDR3 loop spans 15 amino acids. V was pared by 3 bases and J by 7 bases, with 10 bases of the junction left unmatched. Germline V lookup: CDR1 SGHDT, CDR2 YYEEEE. Here the CDR3 DNA reads TGTGCCAGCAGCTCCCTCGGGACAGGTGACCATACGCAGTATTTT. Its protein product is CASSSLGTGDHTQYF.

The chain recombines TRBV2 with TRBJ2-2; 12 bases are shared with TRBD2. The germline gives CDR1 SNHLY, CDR2 FYNNEI. V lost 7 bases to trimming and J lost 4 bases; unmatched junction nucleotides: 4. The CDR3 loop spans 15 amino acids. CDR3 protein: CASIPTSGSTGELFF. The CDR3 nucleotides are TGTGCCAGCATTCCGACTAGCGGGAGCACCGGGGAGCTGTTTTTT.

V gene TRBV2 combines with J gene TRBJ2-2; D might be TRBD2 (5 bases). This CDR3 spans 12 amino acids. Germline V CDR1 and CDR2: SNHLY, FYNNEI. Trimming removed 8 bases from V and 2 bases from J, with 6 bases in between. The CDR3 spells CASGSNTGELFF. DNA for the CDR3: TGTGCCAGCGGGAGCAACACCGGGGAGCTGTTTTTT.

This chain uses TRBV6-5 with TRBJ2-7; 10 bases match TRBD1. The V segment lost 4 bases and the J segment 7 bases; nucleotides outside the gene matches: 10. CDR1 is MNHEY and CDR2 is SVGAGI in the germline V gene. The CDR3 is made up of 15 amino acids. Written as DNA, the CDR3 is TGTGCCAGCAGTTCGCCCATGGACAGGGGGAGGGAGCAGTACTTC. Translated: CASSSPMDRGREQYF.

The CDR3 sequence is CASSATGYSNQPQHF. DNA for the CDR3: TGTGCCAGCAGTGCGACAGGGTATAGCAATCAGCCCCAGCATTTT. The rearrangement joins TRBV28 to TRBJ1-5; 7 positions match TRBD1. CDR3 length equals 15 residues. The V gene's germline CDR1 is MDHEN and CDR2 SYDVKM. The V and J ends lost 5 bases and 0 bases, in that order; junction bases with no gene match: 4.

The gene calls are TRBV27 and TRBJ2-1, with D hard to call. This CDR3 has 13 residues. V gave up 2 bases and J gave up 5 bases, with 7 bases separating them. Germline values: CDR1 MNHEY, CDR2 SMNVEV (reference sequence). The CDR3 nucleotides are TGTGCCAGCAGTTTAATCAGAAACAATGAGCAGTTCTTC. As protein: CASSLIRNNEQFF.

The chain joins TRBV5-1 to TRBJ2-5; no definite D call. V gave up 4 bases and J gave up 2 bases, with 9 bases separating them. The length of the CDR3 is 13 residues. The germline CDR1 and CDR2 sequences are SGHRS and YFSETQ. CDR3 region: CASSGSDQETQYF. CDR3 sequence (DNA): TGCGCCAGCAGCGGGTCGGATCAAGAGACCCAGTACTTC.

The chain is built from TRBV29-1 and TRBJ1-1, with 8 bases identical to TRBD1. Germline-derived CDR1 and CDR2 are SQVTM and ANQGSEA. V shed 6 bases and J 1 base; nucleotides not matched to a gene: 10. The CDR3 sequence is 15 residues long. The CDR3, as DNA: TGCAGCGTCGGGCAGGGGGCGCGTCGGAACACTGAAGCTTTCTTT. It translates to CSVGQGARRNTEAFF.